This T cell receptor beta chain is drawn from a study of cytomegalovirus exposure and HLA in healthy donors (dated by TCRdb to 2017 to 2019). Concerning the study at large: An earlier analysis of 587 of the donors reported 250 to 350 Gb of sequence data and approximately 120 million unique TCR beta sequences obtained from 150 million to 200 million T cells. About 300 gigabases of sequencing data and roughly 90 million unique TCR sequences were included in an early release covering around 650 HLA-typed donors. Of the roughly 400 genotyped donors, roughly 85% fell in the genetic ancestry cluster associated with self-reported Caucasian donors. The study aimed to test whether signatures of past pathogen exposure could be identified by cataloging public T cell receptors. The study profiled the T cell repertoires of approximately 700 subjects by immunosequencing and related them to cytomegalovirus serostatus. Along with the roughly 610-subject first cohort, a separate validation cohort of about 110 different subjects was used. To predict cytomegalovirus infection status, the study combined high-throughput TCR immunosequencing, statistical association of individual TCRs with disease status, and machine learning. A later analysis re-examined previously published TCR beta repertoires from more than 650 donors and added high-resolution HLA genotyping to investigate patterns of TCR occurrence. In the later analysis, no new phenotypic data were used to find candidate immune exposures; instead, reliance was placed on TCR beta sequences and their occurrence across donors. An earlier analysis of about 620 of the donors applied high-throughput TCR beta sequencing to assess whether each TCR beta V gene segment acted as functional or pseudogenic. Donor age, sex, ethnicity and CMV serostatus were compiled alongside the repertoire data. A later genetic analysis took genome-wide SNP genotypes for about three fifths of the 666 donors and used that subset as a discovery cohort. All discovery cohort repertoires had been generated using a single sequencing platform. Both class I and class II loci were covered by HLA typing, at four-digit resolution. The number of donors typed differed by locus, with about 629-630 for A, B, C, DRB1 and DQB1, around 520 for DQA1, over 600 for DPA1, and approximately 470 for DPB1. Because of strong linkage in the cohort, 5 or 6 DR-DQ haplotypes were treated as single units for association and clustering. Among about 370 genotyped donors of the cohort, an average of approximately 200,000 unique TCR beta nucleotide sequences was sequenced per donor, of which roughly 17% were non-productive. Results and caveats for the whole study, not just this receptor: Some IMGT-functional V segments, including TRBV6-2 and TRBV6-3, could not be told apart with the 87-base-pair reads, so those segments were excluded. A later analysis found that HLA-associated TCR beta chains were more clonally expanded and had lower generation probabilities than equally common non-associated chains. In vitro tests confirmed that a few of the cytomegalovirus-associated TCR beta chains recognize cytomegalovirus antigens. A cluster of highly shared sequence variants was judged likely to represent a technical artifact of the sequencing pipeline. In a later analysis, about 16,000 TCR beta sequences were associated with specific HLA alleles at a false discovery rate of 0.05. HLA typing was unavailable for some donors at each locus, so association tests used only the typed subset. Most TCR sequences were observed very rarely across donors, whereas some public TCRs were present in many individuals. Only TCR beta chains were sequenced in this cohort, and the absence of alpha or paired-chain data limited detectable features. According to a later analysis, parvovirus B19, influenza, CMV and Epstein-Barr virus appeared linked to several top co-occurrence clusters. The earlier analysis of about 600 of the donors excluded approximately 15 rarely observed V segments, including chromosome 9 orphons, because counts were too low. Assigning TCR associations to individual alleles was difficult when HLA alleles, especially DR and DQ, strongly co-occurred. A later analysis found that most CMV-associated TCR beta chains appeared HLA-restricted, with HLA associations seemingly driven largely by CMV exposure. Linkage disequilibrium might explain the correlated functional status among segregating V segments, but an unknown experimental factor could not be excluded. A total of fewer than 200 TCR beta chains were listed by the study as associated with cytomegalovirus. A further reported finding was that TCR beta sequences accurately predicted the HLA-A and HLA-B alleles for most subjects in the first cohort. Roughly uniform sequencing depth across donors was assumed in presence/absence analyses, although this assumption may not hold. According to the authors, the approach could potentially be generalized to other disease states and immunological phenotypes. For the cohort, immune exposure information was limited to CMV serostatus. In a later genetic analysis, fewer N-insertions in productive TCRs were reported among donors in an Asian-associated ancestry cluster than the 666-donor mean. A later analysis found that TCR association rates varied across HLA loci, with DRB1 alleles showing the most associated TCRs and HLA-C alleles the fewest. In a later genetic analysis, a missense DCLRE1C variant was associated with V-gene and J-gene trimming of TCR beta chains, and the association was replicated in an independent cohort. In an earlier analysis of approximately 600 of the donors, most TCR beta V segments were observed in productive rearrangements about 87% or about 30% of the time, broadly matching IMGT annotations. Cytomegalovirus status was reported to be diagnosed by the classifier with high specificity and sensitivity in both the original and validation cohorts.

Libraries came from the immunoSEQ multiplex PCR assay. The multiplex PCR relied on a mix of 60 forward primers for TCR Vbeta segments and 13 reverse primers for TCR Jbeta segments. Amplification of the CDR3 region of rearranged TCR beta genes was performed with a multiplex PCR assay on genomic DNA. On the Illumina HiSeq System, the amplified TCR beta libraries were sequenced as 87-base-pair reads. The study's own analysis went as follows. Across the 670 or so repertoires, a later analysis counted roughly 84 million unique TCR beta chains, 9 million to 14 million of which were shared by at least two donors. A nearest-neighbor algorithm error-corrected the raw reads and collapsed the reads into unique sequences, merging closely related sequences to remove PCR and sequencing errors. Alignment of CDR3 sequences to IMGT reference sequences was used to assign V, D and J gene segments. For a sequence to be retained, at least a six-nucleotide match to both a V gene segment and a J gene segment was required. Rearrangements were called productive when the CDR3 lacked stop codons and stayed in frame with V and J; all others were non-productive. CDR3 was defined by IMGT convention, running from the second conserved V-encoded cysteine to the conserved J-encoded phenylalanine. The earlier analysis of 500 to 650 of the donors excluded any sequence lacking an unambiguous match to a single V gene segment. In an earlier analysis of 587 of the donors, V segments were called functional above 56.7% productive rearrangements and were called segregating when the between-donor standard deviation exceeded 5%. To diagnose cytomegalovirus status from the catalog of TCR beta chain sequences, a statistical classification framework was built. In a later analysis, V and J genes were assigned by comparing TCR nucleotide sequences against IMGT/GENE-DB human TR gene sequences. A later analysis assigned CDR3 sequences and most-parsimonious VDJ recombination scenarios with the TCRdist pipeline. A later analysis defined each TCR beta chain by its CDR3 amino acid sequence plus V-gene family, and excluded reads lacking a unique V-gene family. To address suspected cross-contamination and a sequencing artifact, a later analysis removed a few hundred highly shared, low-generation-probability nucleotide sequences. For each public chain, a later analysis derived a clonal expansion index from normalized ranks of inferred template counts within each repertoire. In a later analysis, generation probabilities were computed with a VDJ recombination model fitted to out-of-frame rearrangements, and the resulting probabilities were checked against IGoR. Hypergeometric tests were used in a later analysis to score TCR-TCR, TCR-HLA and TCR-CMV co-occurrence, with a repertoire-size bias correction applied to the TCR pairs. A later analysis estimated false discovery rates by permuting HLA or CMV assignments 20 times. In a later analysis, co-occurring TCRs were grouped using DBSCAN, and TCRdist sequence similarity was added for clustering within HLA-allele-positive subsets. Repertoires with fewer than 30,000 or more than 120,000 public chains, plus five repertoires with anomalous nucleotide sharing, were excluded from co-occurrence clustering. TCRdb's version of the immuneACCESS table is confined to in-frame rearrangements and falls short of the full clone set. An unresolved V gene accounts for under half of the shortfall where checked; the remainder is of unknown origin. The D gene and trimming were derived from the DNA, and the V and J assignments and clone size from that table. This sample lists around 150,000 clones; approximately 80% were detected once. Of the sample, about 2.6% falls within the top ten clones.

The germline V gene sets CDR1 to SGHNT and CDR2 to YENEEA. The cysteine opens and the phenylalanine closes a CDR3 of 15 amino acids. Solely the CDR3 DNA is kept, with 45 bases framed from the first base. V and J are trimmed by 5 bases and 3 bases, and the gene matches miss 8 bases of the junction. Worth noting for this clone: The antigen it recognizes is unknown. Base qualities are not recorded, but no much larger clone differs from it by a single base.

The cohort was made up of under 800 healthy bone marrow donors. At the time of sampling, all cohort members were nominally healthy, though unrecorded immune exposures were likely present. The donor was CMV seropositive and belonged to the group of around 300 seropositive cohort members. A peripheral blood sample was collected from each donor, and TCR beta sequencing was performed on peripheral blood mononuclear cells. Genomic DNA extraction from the blood cell samples was performed with the Qiagen DNeasy Blood Extraction Kit. The sequence is built from TRBV11-3 and TRBJ2-5, with 8 bases in between that match TRBD1. The receptor was derived from a woman in her thirties or forties in good health and CMV-seropositive. Input material: PBMCs. The DNA sequence reads TGTGCCAGCAGCAGTCCCGGGACAGGAGAAGAGACCCAGTACTTC. It encodes CASSSPGTGEETQYF.